This TCR beta chain was recorded in a study of T cell repertoires in cytomegalovirus infection. Overall study context: In public TCR beta signatures, there were indications of both CMV infection and matching HLA type.

Germline V CDR1 and CDR2: LNHNV, YYDKDF (reference sequence). This CDR3 comprises 16 residues. The V and J ends lost 0 bases and 2 bases respectively, with 11 bases between them. TCRdb re-called the reads through MiXCR, storing one row per CDR3 protein. The sample consists of around 120,000 distinct CDR3 sequences, 24% of them appearing once. In its sample, this clonotype was seen a few times. Its antigen is unknown. Study-level points and caveats: Predominance within the ex vivo response was attributable to HLA-C-restricted CMV-specific TCR beta clonotypes. Cumulative frequency (of public TCR beta family members) identified carriers of CMV plus the relevant HLA.

V is TRBV15 and J is TRBJ1-5; perhaps TRBD1 as D (6 bases). Sequencing input: PBMCs, sequenced either directly or after in vitro stimulation (not recorded which). This receptor was identified in a human donor in good health (CMV status not recorded). Some clones in this sample may be carry-over from other donors' samples. The CDR3 DNA follows: TGTGCCACCAGCAGAGATGGGGGGGCCGGCAATCAGCCCCAGCATTTT. Translated, it gives CATSRDGGAGNQPQHF.